These T cell receptor beta chains were read from a single sample in a study of T cells in Graves' hyperthyroidism and ophthalmopathy. MiXCR, run by TCRdb on the multiplex PCR reads, gives a single entry per CDR3 protein. The table has fewer than 200,000 distinct CDR3 sequences, about a sixth seen once. Sequences were obtained from blood. Receptors originate from a woman in her forties or fifties with Graves' hyperthyroidism. Both conserved end residues are part of each CDR3. The D gene is left open where the match is weak. Clone size is shown for a subset of rows, as once, few, many or a class of expanded clone.

>TRBV7-6|many|TRBD2|TRBJ2-2
CASSRRTSGGELFF
TGTGCCAGCAGCCGAAGGACTAGCGGGGGGGAGCTGTTTTTT
>TRBV4-2|few|.|TRBJ2-7
CASSQAGEQYF
TGTGCCAGCAGCCAAGCAGGAGAGCAGTACTTC
>TRBV20-1|few|TRBD1|TRBJ1-4
CSARPPYRGRNEKLFF
TGCAGTGCTAGACCACCCTACAGGGGGCGTAATGAAAAACTGTTTTTT
>TRBV2|many|.|TRBJ2-1
CASRSKAYNEQFF
TGTGCCAGCAGATCGAAGGCCTACAATGAGCAGTTCTTC
>TRBV2|many|TRBD1|TRBJ1-2
CASSALDRGPRYGYTF
TGTGCCAGCAGTGCCCTGGACAGGGGACCGCGGTATGGCTACACCTTC
>TRBV7-8|many|.|TRBJ1-1
CASSLGSGTEAFF
TGCGCCAGCAGCTTGGGGTCAGGGACTGAAGCTTTCTTT
>TRBV5-1|many|.|TRBJ1-1
CASSPAPRRINTEAFF
TGCGCCAGCAGTCCTGCGCCCCGGAGGATCAACACTGAAGCTTTCTTT
>TRBV7-2|many|TRBD1|TRBJ1-1
CASSLTGDTEAFF
TGTGCCAGCAGCCTAACAGGGGACACTGAAGCTTTCTTT
>TRBV7-9|many|TRBD2|TRBJ2-7
CASSLGTSSTRPHSYEQYF
TGTGCCAGCAGCCTTGGGACTAGCTCGACCCGCCCACATTCCTACGAGCAGTACTTC
>TRBV7-6|many|.|TRBJ2-1
CASSLQGYNEQFF
TGTGCCAGCAGCTTGCAGGGTTACAATGAGCAGTTCTTC
>TRBV28|many|TRBD1|TRBJ1-1
CASSPHSGGTEAFF
TGTGCCAGCAGTCCCCACTCAGGGGGCACTGAAGCTTTCTTT
>TRBV6-2/TRBV6-3|.|.|TRBJ2-7
CASSPGLAGWSGEHTYEQYF
TGTGCCAGCAGCCCCGGCCTGGCGGGGTGGAGTGGGGAGCATACCTACGAGCAGTACTTC
>TRBV18|many|.|TRBJ1-1
CASTGQNMNTEAFF
TGTGCCAGCACTGGACAGAACATGAACACTGAAGCTTTCTTT
>TRBV11-3|many|TRBD2|TRBJ2-2
CASSARLAPGELFF
TGTGCCAGCAGCGCCAGACTAGCCCCCGGGGAGCTGTTTTTT
>TRBV7-9|.|.|TRBJ2-5
CASSSPMGGGLGTQYF
TGTGCCAGCAGCTCCCCGATGGGGGGAGGTCTGGGGACCCAGTACTTC
>TRBV2|.|TRBD2|TRBJ2-3
CASSGSSGTATQYF
TGTGCCAGCAGTGGGTCTAGCGGGACGGCTACGCAGTATTTT
>TRBV29-1|many|TRBD1|TRBJ1-2
CSVEARDRFGYTF
TGCAGCGTTGAGGCCCGGGACAGGTTTGGCTACACCTTC
>TRBV6-2/TRBV6-3|.|.|TRBJ2-5
CASSYVDNRPQYF
TGTGCCAGCAGTTACGTGGACAATCGGCCCCAGTACTTC
>TRBV3-1|many|TRBD1|TRBJ1-1
CASSQTTGDTEAFF
TGTGCCAGCAGCCAAACAACAGGGGACACTGAAGCTTTCTTT
>TRBV2|.|TRBD1|TRBJ1-5
CANSEDRGSNQPRHF
TGTGCCAACAGTGAGGACAGGGGAAGCAATCAGCCCCGGCATTTT
>TRBV7-2|many|TRBD1|TRBJ2-7
CASSPWTGDPEQYF
TGTGCCAGCAGCCCTTGGACAGGGGACCCCGAGCAGTACTTC
>TRBV5-1|many|.|TRBJ2-4
CASSVDPGLPTQYF
TGCGCCAGCAGCGTCGACCCGGGACTCCCGACTCAGTACTTC
>TRBV9|few|TRBD1|TRBJ2-7
CASSVEQGAYEQYF
TGTGCCAGCAGCGTAGAACAGGGGGCCTACGAGCAGTACTTC
>TRBV20-1|.|TRBD2|TRBJ2-5
CSAREWKSLAGQETQYF
TGCAGTGCTAGAGAGTGGAAGTCCCTAGCGGGACAAGAGACCCAGTACTTC
>TRBV5-1|.|.|TRBJ2-7
CASSLDGGSSYEQYF
TGCGCCAGCAGCTTGGACGGGGGAAGCTCCTACGAGCAGTACTTC
>TRBV18|many|TRBD1|TRBJ2-5
CASSPTGAQETQCF
TGTGCCAGCTCACCGACAGGGGCCCAAGAGACCCAGTGCTTC
>TRBV27|once|.|TRBJ1-2
CASSLAQDYGYTF
TGTGCCAGCAGTTTAGCACAAGACTATGGCTACACCTTC
>TRBV2|many|TRBD1|TRBJ2-2
CASSGQGTGELFF
TGTGCCAGCAGTGGACAGGGAACCGGGGAGCTGTTTTTT
>TRBV29-1|many|TRBD1|TRBJ1-3
CSVEGQQGQGFSGNTIYF
TGCAGCGTTGAAGGGCAACAGGGACAGGGATTCTCTGGAAACACCATATATTTT
>TRBV6-2/TRBV6-3|many|TRBD2|TRBJ2-1
CASRLAGRGVYNEQFF
TGTGCCAGCAGGTTAGCGGGGCGGGGGGTCTACAATGAGCAGTTCTTC
>TRBV19|.|.|TRBJ1-5
CASTQRRNQPQHF
TGTGCCAGTACCCAGAGGAGGAATCAGCCCCAGCATTTT
>TRBV6-6|few|TRBD1|TRBJ2-7
CASSYTGGYEQYF
TGTGCCAGCAGTTACACAGGGGGCTACGAGCAGTACTTC
>TRBV12-3/TRBV12-4|many|TRBD1|TRBJ1-1
CASNLNRGLNTEAFF
TGTGCCAGCAATCTCAACAGGGGACTAAACACTGAAGCTTTCTTT
>TRBV6-5|many|TRBD2|TRBJ2-7
CASSYALAGRRYEQYF
TGTGCCAGCAGTTACGCCCTAGCGGGGAGGAGGTACGAGCAGTACTTC
>TRBV11-2|many|.|TRBJ2-6
CASSLAVLGANVLTF
TGTGCCAGCAGCTTAGCAGTGCTTGGGGCCAACGTCCTGACTTTC
>TRBV6-6|many|.|TRBJ1-1
CASSYSGAGLRNTEAFF
TGTGCCAGCAGTTACTCTGGGGCAGGGCTAAGGAACACTGAAGCTTTCTTT
>TRBV7-2|many|.|TRBJ1-2
CASNDQAAAQFVYTF
TGTGCCAGCAACGACCAGGCGGCAGCCCAGTTCGTCTACACCTTC
>TRBV2|.|TRBD1|TRBJ1-1
CASRGQTYTEAFF
TGTGCCAGCAGGGGACAGACCTACACTGAAGCTTTCTTT
>TRBV5-6|many|.|TRBJ1-1
CASSLASVREAFF
TGTGCCAGCAGCTTGGCCAGCGTCAGGGAAGCTTTCTTT